The T cell receptor (beta chain) described here comes from a study of blood T cell repertoires in COVID-19. Looking at the study overall: Spain, Italy and the United States supplied samples that represented acute and convalescent COVID-19.

Clones were sequenced by immunoSEQ multiplex PCR, and TCRdb holds only the in-frame ones, with some missing. The sample comprises under 300,000 clones, roughly 80% of which are singletons, and nearly 5% rests with the top ten. With regard to this clone: This CDR3 is also generated by other DNA sequences in the sample.

Trimming removed 0 bases from V and 2 bases from J, with 5 bases in between. In germline, CDR1 is LNHNV, CDR2 YYDKDF (reference sequence). CDR3 length: 14 residues. The TCR was taken from a woman older than 75 with active or convalescent COVID-19. The chain recombines TRBV15 with TRBJ1-5; D is uncertain. The source material was peripheral blood. This CDR3 is CATSRDPGNQPQHF. Written as DNA, the CDR3 is TGTGCCACCAGCAGAGATCCAGGCAATCAGCCCCAGCATTTT.